The 9 T cell receptor beta chains in this list originate from one sample, sequenced in a study of T cell responses to AZD1222 COVID-19 vaccine. Data came from immunoSEQ multiplex PCR; TCRdb stores just in-frame clones and leaves some out. The table lists tens of thousands of clones, 80% to 90% of them singletons, with roughly a tenth in the top ten. Source: peripheral blood, taken 28 days after the second AZD1222 dose. The receptors derive from an adult who received the AZD1222 COVID-19 vaccine.

This chain links TRBV6-5 with TRBJ1-6; D might be TRBD1 (5 bases). The CDR3 spans 12 residues. Between the trimmed V and J ends, which lost 6 bases and 12 bases, there was a span of 12 bases. Germline CDR1 is MNHEY and CDR2 is SVGAGI. The CDR3 bases are TGTGCCAGCAGAACGGGGGGGAAACCCCTCCACTTT. Translation gives CASRTGGKPLHF.

This sequence joins TRBV12-3 or TRBV12-4 and TRBJ1-1; no firm D call. This CDR3 comprises 13 residues. V was cut by 6 bases and J by 1 base, with 9 bases left in between. The CDR3 reads CASRTLGNTEAFF. The CDR3 DNA reads TGTGCCAGCAGAACTCTTGGGAACACTGAAGCTTTCTTT.

V and J are TRBV7-9 and TRBJ1-1; D remains unclear. CDR3 size: 13 residues. Trimming removed 3 bases at V and 7 bases at J, with 12 bases between. Germline lookup yields CDR1 SEHNR and CDR2 FQNEAQ (reference sequence). The CDR3 spells CASSFLGRDEAFF. The CDR3 nucleotides are TGTGCCAGCAGCTTTTTAGGGCGGGATGAAGCTTTCTTT.

This rearrangement joins TRBV11-2 to TRBJ2-7; tentatively, D is TRBD1 (5 bases). V was trimmed by 8 bases and J by 0 bases, leaving 11 bases between them. Germline values: CDR1 SGHAT, CDR2 FQNNGV. This CDR3 is built from 13 residues. Here the CDR3 reads CASEGDSSYEQYF. In DNA, the CDR3 is TGTGCCAGCGAAGGTGACAGCTCCTACGAGCAGTACTTC.

This clone was found a few times. This CDR3 is CASSSQGSNEKLFF. DNA for the CDR3: TGTGCCAGCAGCTCCCAGGGATCCAATGAAAAACTGTTTTTT. The V and J genes are TRBV5-4 and TRBJ1-4; perhaps TRBD1 as D (5 bases). CDR3 length equals 14 residues. Trimming left V 3 bases short and J 5 bases short, with 11 bases between. Germline assignment: CDR1 SGHNT and CDR2 YYREEE (reference sequence).

The rearrangement uses TRBV4-1 and TRBJ1-4; D unresolved. The germline gives CDR1 MGHRA, CDR2 YSYEKL. The CDR3 spans 16 residues. V lost 1 base and J lost 8, with 17 bases in between. This chain's CDR3 is CASSQGLRATEEKLFF. DNA of the CDR3: TGCGCCAGCAGCCAAGGTCTGCGAGCGACGGAGGAAAAACTGTTTTTT.

Only a few counts were recorded for this clone. V and J are TRBV6-6 and TRBJ1-1; D not certain. V was trimmed by 7 bases and J by 4 bases, leaving 7 bases between them. This CDR3 has 11 amino acids. Germline CDR1 reads MNHNY; CDR2 reads SVGAGI (reference sequence). CDR3 in amino acids: CASIGGTEAFF. CDR3 sequence (DNA): TGTGCCAGCATTGGTGGCACTGAAGCTTTCTTT.

The rearrangement uses TRBV5-6 and TRBJ1-4, with D uncertain. CDR3 length: 12 amino acids. The germline CDR1 and CDR2 sequences are SGHDT and YYEEEE. Trimming took off 2 bases at V and 5 bases at J, with 4 bases between the two ends. CDR3 in DNA: TGTGCCAGCAGCTTCTTAAATGAAAAACTGTTTTTT. This sequence encodes CASSFLNEKLFF.

The chain links TRBV6-5 to TRBJ2-7; TRBD1 matches 7 bases. CDR1 is MNHEY and CDR2 is SVGAGI in the germline V gene. The CDR3 totals 16 residues. The trim removed 2 bases at V and 2 bases at J, leaving 9 bases unmatched. CDR3 bases: TGTGCCAGCAGTTACCGACAGGGAACCGAGACCTACGAGCAGTACTTC. Encoded protein: CASSYRQGTETYEQYF.